The 18 T cell receptor beta chains reported below all come from one sample, sequenced in a study of cytomegalovirus exposure and HLA in healthy donors. The PCR made use of 60 Vbeta and 13 Jbeta primers. Clones were sequenced by immunoSEQ multiplex PCR, and TCRdb holds only the in-frame ones, with some missing. The table shows 95,000 to 100,000 clones, with over 70% occurring only once. Specimen: PBMCs. The receptor set was obtained from a man aged 45-60 years in good health and CMV-seronegative.

This clone was counted only a few times. The chain joins TRBV18 to TRBJ2-7; 9 nucleotides match TRBD1. This CDR3 is built from 14 residues. J lost 5 bases, V lost 6 bases, and 8 bases had no gene match. The germline gives CDR1 KGHSH, CDR2 LQKENI. The CDR3 here is CASSPTGGRHEQYF. As DNA, the CDR3 is TGTGCCAGCTCTCCAACAGGGGGCCGACACGAGCAGTACTTC.

The chain uses TRBV2 and TRBJ1-6; 9 bases agree with TRBD1. Germline CDR1 reads SNHLY; CDR2 reads FYNNEI. There are 18 residues in the CDR3. V lost 2 bases and J lost 1; bases outside the gene matches: 6. The CDR3 DNA sequence: TGTGCCAGCAGTGAACACAGGGGGCTCGGGTCCTATAATTCACCCCTCCACTTT. Translation gives CASSEHRGLGSYNSPLHF.

The rearrangement links TRBV6-5 to TRBJ1-2, with a tentative D call TRBD1 (5 bases). CDR1 is MNHEY, CDR2 SVGAGI, per germline. This CDR3 is built from 15 residues. Trimming shortened V by 6 bases and J by 0 bases, and 14 bases separated the two germline ends. As DNA, the CDR3 is TGTGCCAGCAGCCGGGGGGGGAGGTCTAACTATGGCTACACCTTC. This gives the protein CASSRGGRSNYGYTF.

V is TRBV11-2 and J is TRBJ2-1; D perhaps matches TRBD2 (6 bases). Trimming removed 0 bases from V and 9 bases from J, with 15 bases in between. The CDR3 loop spans 15 amino acids. The germline V gene encodes CDR1 SGHAT and CDR2 FQNNGV. The CDR3, as DNA: TGTGCCAGCAGCTTAGATCTCGCGGGGTCGGGTGAGCAGTTCTTC. It translates to CASSLDLAGSGEQFF.

This clone was recorded only once. The rearrangement links TRBV7-2 to TRBJ2-5; 7 positions match TRBD1. Losses at the gene ends were 1 base for V and 4 bases for J; bases not matched to a gene: 3. Per germline, CDR1 SGHTA and CDR2 FQGNSA. The CDR3 has 14 amino acids. The CDR3 loop reads CASSLGRGRETQYF. The CDR3 DNA reads TGTGCCAGCAGCTTAGGCAGGGGGAGAGAGACCCAGTACTTC.

The V call is TRBV28, the J call TRBJ1-2, with D perhaps TRBD1 (6 bases). V was shortened by 6 bases and J by 5 bases, with 13 bases between the two germline ends. Germline V gene lookup returns CDR1 MDHEN and CDR2 SYDVKM. The CDR3 sequence is 13 residues long. The CDR3 DNA reads as TGTGCCAGCAGCCAGGGGCCTGATTATGGCTACACCTTC. This gives the protein CASSQGPDYGYTF.

The chain employs TRBV16 and TRBJ1-1; 8 bases align to TRBD1. J gave up 8 bases and V 4 bases, and 6 bases lay outside the gene matches. CDR3 size: 13 residues. Germline assignment: CDR1 KGHSY and CDR2 FQNENV. CDR3 sequence (DNA): TGTGCCAGCAGCCCAGGACAGGGTACCGAAGCTTTCTTT. It yields the protein CASSPGQGTEAFF.

The genes are TRBV6-6 and TRBJ2-7, with D perhaps TRBD1 (6 bases). From germline, CDR1 is MNHNY and CDR2 SVGAGI (reference sequence). There are 15 residues in the CDR3. The V end was cut by 7 bases, the J end by 1 base, with 17 bases between. The CDR3 sequence is CASNPAGTQSYEQYF. The CDR3 bases are TGTGCCAGCAACCCGGCCGGGACACAATCCTACGAGCAGTACTTC.

The chain is built from TRBV14 and TRBJ1-4, with a tentative D call TRBD1 (5 bases). Trimming removed 0 bases from V and 4 bases from J, with 9 bases in between. Germline CDR1 is SGHDN and CDR2 is FVKESK. The CDR3 covers 15 residues. CDR3 sequence reads: CASSQDQGLNEKLFF. The CDR3 DNA reads as TGTGCCAGCAGCCAAGATCAGGGTCTTAATGAAAAACTGTTTTTT.

This chain links TRBV4-1 with TRBJ1-5; 8 bases are shared with TRBD1. V was clipped by 0 bases and J by 9 bases; unmatched bases: 7. CDR1 is MGHRA, CDR2 YSYEKL, per germline. This CDR3 comprises 15 residues. Here the CDR3 DNA reads TGCGCCAGCAGCCAAGATCGGAGACAGGGGCTGCCCCAGCATTTT. Translated: CASSQDRRQGLPQHF.

The genes are TRBV27 and TRBJ2-1, with TRBD1 identical over 8 bases. Germline CDR1 and CDR2: MNHEY and SMNVEV (reference sequence). CDR3 size: 13 residues. Losses at the gene ends were 5 bases for V and 6 bases for J; bases not matched to a gene: 3. The CDR3, as DNA: TGTGCCAGCAGTCCCCAGGGGGCCAATGAGCAGTTCTTC. Translating gives CASSPQGANEQFF.

V usage is TRBV11-2 and J usage is TRBJ2-7, with 9 bases that match TRBD1. CDR1 SGHAT and CDR2 FQNNGV come from the germline V gene. With V trimmed by 6 bases and J by 3 bases, 3 bases remained unmatched. The CDR3 runs 13 residues. In nucleotides, the CDR3 is TGTGCCAGCAGTGGGACAGGGCACTACGAGCAGTACTTC. Protein: CASSGTGHYEQYF.

V is TRBV30 and J is TRBJ1-3, with D possibly matching TRBD1 (6 bases). Germline CDR1 is GTSNPN and CDR2 is SVGIG (reference sequence). The CDR3 totals 14 residues. Trimming shortened V by 0 bases and J by 5 bases, and 11 bases separated the two germline ends. The CDR3 nucleotides are TGTGCCTGGAGTGTACAGGGTAACAGAAACACCATATATTTT. Translated: CAWSVQGNRNTIYF. Together with reference TRBV30 and TRBJ1-3, the CDR3 gives the full variable domain: SQTIHQWPATLVQPVGSPLSLECTVEGTSNPNLYWYRQAAGRGLQLLFYSVGIGQISSEVPQNLSASRPQDRQFILSSKKLLLSDSGFYLCAWSVQGNRNTIYFGEGSWLTVV.

V gene TRBV6-1 combines with J gene TRBJ2-7, with a tentative D call TRBD1 (6 bases). CDR1 is MNHNS and CDR2 is SASEGT in the germline V gene. Trimming took 8 bases from V and 2 from J, leaving 16 bases between them. This CDR3 contains 14 residues. The CDR3, as DNA: TGTGCCAGCTTCCGGGACATAAGGACCTACGAGCAGTACTTC. This codes for CASFRDIRTYEQYF.

The chain combines TRBV6-6 with TRBJ1-2; TRBD1 might be the D (5 bases). The CDR3 runs to 15 residues. V was trimmed by 0 bases and J by 3 bases, leaving 11 bases between them. The germline CDR1 and CDR2 sequences are MNHNY and SVGAGI (reference sequence). CDR3 loop: CASSYSPGVDYGYTF. CDR3 coding DNA: TGTGCCAGCAGTTACTCGCCGGGGGTCGACTATGGCTACACCTTC.

This chain connects TRBV11-2 to TRBJ1-1; 9 nucleotides align to TRBD1. The CDR3 is 14 residues long. Losses at the gene ends were 1 base for V and 11 bases for J; bases not matched to a gene: 8. Germline CDR1 reads SGHAT; CDR2 reads FQNNGV. The CDR3 DNA reads as TGTGCCAGCAGCTTAGGAAGGGACAGGGTAGGGGCTTTCTTT. Amino acid sequence: CASSLGRDRVGAFF.

Comment on this clone: Other DNA sequences in the same sample also yield this CDR3. This rearrangement joins TRBV6-5 to TRBJ1-1, with TRBD1 matching 7 bases. This CDR3 is 14 amino acids long. The germline CDR1 and CDR2 sequences are MNHEY and SVGAGI. Trimming at V came to 6 bases and at J to 1 base, leaving 5 bases not matched to a gene. Here the CDR3 DNA reads TGTGCCAGCAGCCCTAGGGACAGGAACACTGAAGCTTTCTTT. This codes for CASSPRDRNTEAFF.

The chain uses TRBV28 and TRBJ1-1; 7 positions match TRBD1. Trimming at V came to 5 bases and at J to 0 bases, leaving 3 bases not matched to a gene. CDR3 length: 14 residues. Germline V CDR1 and CDR2: MDHEN, SYDVKM. CDR3 protein: CASSAGQLNTEAFF. CDR3 DNA sequence: TGTGCCAGCAGTGCGGGACAGTTGAACACTGAAGCTTTCTTT. Full variable domain (outside the CDR3, taken from reference TRBV28 and TRBJ1-1): DVKVTQSSRYLVKRTGEKVFLECVQDMDHENMFWYRQDPGLGLRLIYFSYDVKMKEKGDIPEGYSVSREKKERFSLILESASTNQTSMYLCASSAGQLNTEAFFGQGTRLTVV.